This note documents a single T cell receptor (beta chain) sequence. The target antigen is unknown. The sample comes from a study of T cell responses to AZD1222 COVID-19 vaccine. Findings and limits, study-wide: Nearly half of spike-specific TCRs reportedly target unmutated variant regions. Repertoires in all cases were sampled only once the peak T cell response had passed. Increased Spike-specific TCR breadth and depth were observed after two AZD1222 doses. Just a handful of AZD1222 recipients tested seropositive at baseline.

After removal of 5 bases from V and 7 bases from J, the junction contained 4 bases not matched to a gene. The CDR3 has 13 residues. From germline, CDR1 is MNHEY and CDR2 SVGAGI. Sequencing was performed with immunoSEQ multiplex PCR; in TCRdb, only in-frame clones are kept and a portion is missing. The top ten clones hold about 4.4% of a sample with roughly 150,000 clones, 80% to 95% of them seen once. The sample was peripheral blood, taken on day 0 of AZD1222 vaccination. This chain connects TRBV6-5 to TRBJ1-5; 8 nucleotides line up with TRBD1. The TCR originated in an adult in good health. CDR3 sequence reads: CASSTGGGQPQHF. The DNA of the CDR3 is TGTGCCAGCAGTACAGGGGGTGGACAGCCCCAGCATTTT.